This TCR beta chain was identified during a study of shared clonotypes between healthy human individuals. Study as a whole: A couple of women and three men aged 18 to 49 served as donors. Study conclusions and caveats: Naive CD4 clonotypes were shared across several donors at roughly 5%.

Donors were Caucasian adults residing in Nashville, Tennessee, USA. To note about this clone: The antigen remains undetermined. Distinct nucleotide sequences in the sample also encode this CDR3.

Study processing details: Filtering differed since immunoSEQ provided only junctions, with no quality scores. Assay: immunoSEQ multiplex PCR; the TCRdb copy retains only in-frame clones and omits some. That table furnishes V, J and clone size, whereas the DNA furnished D and trimming. Counted here are a few million clones, approximately 93% occurring once; the ten biggest clones make up 0.35% to 0.45%. Germline V CDR1 and CDR2: SGHRS, YFSETQ. The CDR3 covers 14 residues. V was trimmed by 0 bases and J by 0 bases, leaving 7 bases between them. Sequenced sample: naive CD4+ T cells from PBMCs. Stated subset: CD45RA+ positively selected. This TCR was recovered from a man younger than 35 in good health. Some clones in this sample may be carry-over from other donors' samples. The chain joins TRBV5-1 to TRBJ2-7, with D uncertain. The CDR3 DNA follows: TGCGCCAGCAGCTTGGACGGTCGCTCCTACGAGCAGTACTTC. It translates to CASSLDGRSYEQYF.